The entry below describes one TCR beta chain. Both 60 Vbeta primers and 13 Jbeta primers went into the PCR. Assay used: immunoSEQ multiplex PCR; TCRdb lists only in-frame clones, some missing. The table for this sample gives about 40,000 clones. The data originate from a study of cytomegalovirus exposure and HLA in healthy donors. The sequencing input was PBMCs. The source of this sequence is a woman in her 30s in good health and CMV-seronegative.

For the CDR3, the DNA is TGTGCCAGCTCACCACCGGCTAGCGGGATTGGCACGCAGTATTTT. Translation gives CASSPPASGIGTQYF. The gene calls are TRBV18 and TRBJ2-3, with 9 bases matching TRBD2. With V trimmed by 0 bases and J by 9 bases, 7 bases remained unmatched. This CDR3 has 15 residues. The germline V gene encodes CDR1 KGHSH and CDR2 LQKENI.